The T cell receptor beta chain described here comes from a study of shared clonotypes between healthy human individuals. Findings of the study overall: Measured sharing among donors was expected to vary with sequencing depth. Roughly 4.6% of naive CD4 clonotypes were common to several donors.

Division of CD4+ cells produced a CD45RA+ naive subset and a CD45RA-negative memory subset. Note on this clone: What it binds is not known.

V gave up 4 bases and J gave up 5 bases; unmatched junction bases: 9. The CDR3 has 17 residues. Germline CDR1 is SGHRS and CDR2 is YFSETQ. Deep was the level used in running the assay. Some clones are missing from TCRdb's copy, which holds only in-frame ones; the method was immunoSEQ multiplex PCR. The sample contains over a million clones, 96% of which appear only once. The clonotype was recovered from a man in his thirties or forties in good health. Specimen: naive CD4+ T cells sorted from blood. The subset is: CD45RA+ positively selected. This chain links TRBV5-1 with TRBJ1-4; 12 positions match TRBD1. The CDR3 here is CASSPGQGAPGNEKLFF. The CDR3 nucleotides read TGCGCCAGCAGCCCGGGACAGGGGGCGCCCGGGAATGAAAAACTGTTTTTT.